Below are 17 T cell receptor beta chains sequenced from a single sample in a study of blood T cell repertoires in COVID-19. The repertoire was sequenced with immunoSEQ multiplex PCR; TCRdb's copy has only in-frame clones and lacks some. This sample has hundreds of thousands of clones, with about 87% found just once. Sequencing used peripheral blood. The receptors originated from a woman aged 55 to 70 with COVID-19, enrolled during active disease.

The chain combines TRBV5-1 with TRBJ1-4, with a possible D match to TRBD1 (5 bases). CDR1 SGHRS and CDR2 YFSETQ come from the germline V gene. V lost 8 bases and J 5 bases, leaving 13 bases between the germline ends. This CDR3 spans 13 amino acids. The CDR3 spells CASSGARNEKLFF. Written as DNA, the CDR3 is TGCGCCAGTTCTGGGGCGCGAAATGAAAAACTGTTTTTT.

This rearrangement joins TRBV29-1 to TRBJ1-1; D is ambiguous. Trimming left V 3 bases short and J 0 bases short, with 11 bases between. The V gene's germline CDR1 is SQVTM and CDR2 ANQGSEA. The CDR3 covers 14 residues. In DNA form, the CDR3 reads TGCAGCGTTGACCCCGGGATGGTGAACACTGAAGCTTTCTTT. Translating gives CSVDPGMVNTEAFF.

The chain employs TRBV5-1 and TRBJ2-1; tentative D call: TRBD1 (6 bases). CDR1 and CDR2 from the germline V gene are SGHRS and YFSETQ. The CDR3 consists of 16 residues. Trimming took 2 bases from V and 1 from J, leaving 13 bases between them. The CDR3 sequence is CASSLGLGGSYNEQFF. In nucleotides, the CDR3 is TGCGCCAGCAGCTTAGGGCTAGGGGGATCCTACAATGAGCAGTTCTTC.

The V gene is TRBV5-1, the J gene TRBJ1-4; 8 bases are shared with TRBD1. V gave up 3 bases and J gave up 7 bases; unmatched junction bases: 8. This CDR3 is built from 15 residues. Germline lookup yields CDR1 SGHRS and CDR2 YFSETQ. This CDR3 is CASSSSGTGSEKLFF. DNA for the CDR3: TGCGCCAGCAGCTCTTCCGGGACAGGAAGTGAAAAACTGTTTTTT.

This chain joins TRBV5-3 and TRBJ2-1; TRBD2 might be the D (5 bases). TRBV5-3 is identified as an open reading frame with a role that is uncertain. The germline V and J ends were trimmed by 4 bases and 3 bases, with 8 bases remaining between them. This CDR3 spans 13 amino acids. CDR3 bases: TGTGCCAGAAGCGGTACTAGCTACAATGAGCAGTTCTTC. Amino acids: CARSGTSYNEQFF.

V gene TRBV7-9 combines with J gene TRBJ2-5; 10 nucleotides match TRBD2. The J segment lost 5 bases and the V segment lost 1 base, leaving 7 bases of the junction unmatched. The CDR3 sequence is 16 residues long. Germline CDR1 SEHNR, CDR2 FQNEAQ (reference sequence). CDR3 sequence (DNA): TGTGCCAGCAGCTTAGAACTAGCGGGGCCGAGGGAGACCCAGTACTTC. Residues: CASSLELAGPRETQYF.

The chain uses TRBV9 and TRBJ2-3, with a weak D call TRBD1 (5 bases). The CDR3 is made up of 14 amino acids. Germline assignment: CDR1 SGDLS and CDR2 YYNGEE. The ends were cut back, 0 bases at V and 2 bases at J, with 7 bases in the middle. DNA of the CDR3: TGTGCCAGCAGCGTAGGGGGCATCACAGATACGCAGTATTTT. Amino acids: CASSVGGITDTQYF. The whole variable domain, filled in from reference TRBV9 and TRBJ2-3, reads DSGVTQTPKHLITATGQRVTLRCSPRSGDLSVYWYQQSLDQGLQFLIQYYNGEERAKGNILERFSAQQFPDLHSELNLSSLELGDSALYFCASSVGGITDTQYFGPGTRLTVL.

The CDR3 coding sequence is TGCGCCAGCAGTCTAGGAGGACAGGGAGACACCATATATTTT. This encodes CASSLGGQGDTIYF. V is TRBV10-2 and J is TRBJ1-3, with 8 bases aligning to TRBD1. Germline CDR1 WSHSY, CDR2 SAAADI. This CDR3 region has 14 residues. The V and J ends lost 5 bases and 8 bases, in that order; junction bases with no gene match: 8.

The CDR3 coding sequence is TGTGCCAGCAGCGACCAGCGGGCCCAGTACTTC. Translation: CASSDQRAQYF. J is TRBJ2-5 and V is TRBV5-8; D perhaps matches TRBD2 (6 bases). The germline V gene has CDR1 SGHTS and CDR2 YDEGEE. This CDR3 has 11 amino acids. The V end lost 4 bases, the J end lost 9 bases, and 10 bases lay between the germline ends.

Only a few counts were recorded for this clone. The chain is built from TRBV27 and TRBJ2-2; 13 bases are shared with TRBD2. V lost 6 bases, J lost 6 bases, and 13 bases stayed unmatched. CDR3 size: 18 residues. Germline lookup yields CDR1 MNHEY and CDR2 SMNVEV (reference sequence). The CDR3 spells CASRRTSGGTMGPGELFF. The CDR3, as DNA: TGTGCCAGCAGGCGGACTAGCGGGGGTACGATGGGTCCCGGGGAGCTGTTTTTT.

This chain links TRBV19 with TRBJ1-1; D uncertain. Germline CDR1 reads LNHDA; CDR2 reads SQIVND (reference sequence). The CDR3 contains 15 residues. The V end lost 3 bases, the J end lost 3 bases, and 14 bases lay between the germline ends. CDR3 DNA: TGTGCCAGTAGTATTCTGGCACCTCGATACACTGAAGCTTTCTTT. Residues: CASSILAPRYTEAFF.

CDR3 sequence reads: CASSLVVSTGELFF. As DNA, the CDR3 is TGCGCCAGCAGCTTGGTAGTTAGCACCGGGGAGCTGTTTTTT. V usage is TRBV5-1 and J usage is TRBJ2-2; D not resolved. V lost 0 bases, J lost 4 bases, and 7 bases lay in between. The CDR3 loop spans 14 amino acids. Germline CDR1 and CDR2: SGHRS and YFSETQ.

This clone was detected only once. The CDR3, as DNA: TGCGCCAGCAGTGAGACGACGAGGTATGGCTACACCTTC. It encodes CASSETTRYGYTF. The chain combines TRBV10-2 with TRBJ1-2; D is undetermined. The CDR3 is 13 amino acids. Germline assignment: CDR1 WSHSY and CDR2 SAAADI. Trimming cost V 2 bases and J 5 bases, with 9 bases left between them.

J is TRBJ1-2 and V is TRBV19; D is ambiguous. Germline V gene sequence: CDR1 LNHDA, CDR2 SQIVND (reference sequence). The V end lost 8 bases, the J end lost 4 bases, and 17 bases lay between the germline ends. CDR3 length equals 14 residues. In nucleotides, the CDR3 is TGTGCCAGTTCCCTCGCCCGGGAGATCTATGGCTACACCTTC. This gives the protein CASSLAREIYGYTF.

This clone was seen just once. V usage is TRBV2 and J usage is TRBJ2-3; 7 nucleotides agree with TRBD2. Germline CDR1 SNHLY, CDR2 FYNNEI. CDR3 length: 15 residues. V was clipped by 6 bases and J by 0 bases; unmatched bases: 6. The CDR3: CASRSSGKSTDTQYF. In DNA form, the CDR3 reads TGTGCCAGCAGGTCTAGCGGTAAAAGCACAGATACGCAGTATTTT.

This clone was found a few times. The rearrangement uses TRBV5-6 and TRBJ2-1, with TRBD2 matching over 8 bases. The V segment lost 5 bases and the J segment 4 bases; nucleotides outside the gene matches: 2. The CDR3 covers 13 residues. Germline CDR1 SGHDT, CDR2 YYEEEE. For the CDR3, the DNA is TGTGCCAGCAGGCCGGGGGGGTACAATGAGCAGTTCTTC. Translated: CASRPGGYNEQFF.

J is TRBJ2-1 and V is TRBV6-5, with D unresolved. The CDR3 spans 14 residues. The germline V gene encodes CDR1 MNHEY and CDR2 SVGAGI. The CDR3 is CVQPTRSYNNEQFF. CDR3 nucleotides: TGTGTTCAGCCCACACGGAGTTACAACAATGAGCAGTTCTTC.